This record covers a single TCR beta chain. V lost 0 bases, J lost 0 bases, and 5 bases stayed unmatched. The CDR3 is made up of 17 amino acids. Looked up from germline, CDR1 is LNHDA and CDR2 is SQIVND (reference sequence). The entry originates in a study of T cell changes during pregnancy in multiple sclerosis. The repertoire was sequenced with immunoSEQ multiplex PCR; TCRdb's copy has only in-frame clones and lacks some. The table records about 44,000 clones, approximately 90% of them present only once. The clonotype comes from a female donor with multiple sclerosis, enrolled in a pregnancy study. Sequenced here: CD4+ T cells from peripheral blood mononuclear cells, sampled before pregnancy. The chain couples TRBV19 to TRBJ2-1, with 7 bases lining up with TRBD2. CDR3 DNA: TGTGCCAGTAGTATAGACCAGCGGGGTAGCTCCTACAATGAGCAGTTCTTC. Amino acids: CASSIDQRGSSYNEQFF.